The 27 T cell receptor beta chains given below trace back to one sample, sequenced in a study of shared clonotypes between healthy human individuals. Profiled with immunoSEQ multiplex PCR; TCRdb holds only in-frame clones, not every one. The sample lists millions of clones; approximately 92% were seen once. Sequenced: naive CD4+ T cells sorted from blood. The subset was: CD45RA+ positively selected. The receptors were sampled from a man between 18 and 29 years old in good health.

In this sample, this clone turned up once. The V call is TRBV18, the J call TRBJ2-5, with TRBD2 identical over 14 bases. The CDR3 covers 16 residues. Germline-derived CDR1 and CDR2 are KGHSH and LQKENI. V shed 5 bases, J shed 3 bases, and the junction held 5 bases outside the gene matches. The CDR3 coding sequence is TGTGCCAGCTCATCGGGACTAGCGGGGGAGAAAGAGACCCAGTACTTC. Translation gives CASSSGLAGEKETQYF.

The V and J genes are TRBV5-4 and TRBJ1-2; TRBD1 might be the D (6 bases). This CDR3 is 15 amino acids long. Trimming shortened V by 5 bases and J by 4 bases, and 18 bases separated the two germline ends. The germline gives CDR1 SGHNT, CDR2 YYREEE (reference sequence). Here the CDR3 DNA reads TGTGCCAGCAGTTTACTGACGGGGGGGCCCTATGGCTACACCTTC. It translates to CASSLLTGGPYGYTF.

The chain couples TRBV5-1 to TRBJ2-1; weak D call: TRBD2 (7 bases). Germline assignment: CDR1 SGHRS and CDR2 YFSETQ. The ends were cut back, 5 bases at V and 8 bases at J, with 20 bases in the middle. The CDR3 contains 15 residues. CDR3 bases: TGCGCCAGCAGAAGCAATACCGGGGGGCACGATGAGCAGTTCTTC. It specifies CASRSNTGGHDEQFF.

V usage is TRBV27 and J usage is TRBJ1-1; tentatively, D is TRBD1 (6 bases). CDR3 length equals 16 residues. Per germline, CDR1 MNHEY and CDR2 SMNVEV (reference sequence). The ends were cut back, 5 bases at V and 1 base at J, with 17 bases in the middle. The CDR3 DNA reads as TGTGCCAGCAGTCTAGATACAGGGAATGGGAACACTGAAGCTTTCTTT. Amino acids: CASSLDTGNGNTEAFF.

The chain recombines TRBV19 with TRBJ2-7; D not certain. This CDR3 region has 16 residues. V lost 0 bases and J lost 2, with 14 bases in between. The V gene's germline CDR1 is LNHDA and CDR2 SQIVND (reference sequence). The DNA of the CDR3 is TGTGCCAGTAGTATAGATCTTGTGACGGTTACCTACGAGCAGTACTTC. Translated, it gives CASSIDLVTVTYEQYF.

This clone was picked up one time. The chain links TRBV4-1 to TRBJ2-7; 7 nucleotides align to TRBD1. Trimming cost V 4 bases and J 3 bases; bases outside gene matches: 6. Germline V gene sequence: CDR1 MGHRA, CDR2 YSYEKL. There are 14 residues in the CDR3. DNA for the CDR3: TGCGCCAGCAGCCCCTTGGGACAGAGCTACGAGCAGTACTTC. As protein: CASSPLGQSYEQYF.

This clone was counted once. This chain uses TRBV30 with TRBJ2-5; 10 bases fit TRBD1. CDR3 length: 16 amino acids. V lost 1 base, J lost 3 bases, and 8 bases stayed unmatched. Germline V CDR1 and CDR2: GTSNPN, SVGIG (reference sequence). CDR3 loop: CAWSGKAGQGKETQYF. The DNA for the CDR3 is TGTGCCTGGAGTGGAAAAGCGGGACAGGGGAAAGAGACCCAGTACTTC.

The chain uses TRBV5-6 and TRBJ2-2, with 8 bases identical to TRBD1. Germline V gives CDR1 SGHDT, CDR2 YYEEEE. J gave up 7 bases and V 2 bases, and 10 bases lay outside the gene matches. The CDR3 has 16 amino acids. The chain's CDR3 is CASSFATGAGGGELFF. The CDR3 region has the DNA TGTGCCAGCAGCTTTGCGACAGGGGCTGGCGGCGGGGAGCTGTTTTTT.

The chain recombines TRBV4-1 with TRBJ2-5, with 10 bases fitting TRBD2. The junction had 5 bases not matched to a gene; V was cut back by 0 bases and J by 1 base. The CDR3 spans 17 residues. Per the germline V gene, CDR1 is MGHRA and CDR2 is YSYEKL. The CDR3 region is CASSQDYSGGIQETQYF. DNA for the CDR3: TGCGCCAGCAGCCAAGATTATAGCGGGGGGATCCAAGAGACCCAGTACTTC.

The chain carries TRBV6-6 and TRBJ2-5; TRBD1 aligns across 7 bases. Germline V gives CDR1 MNHNY, CDR2 SVGAGI (reference sequence). Trimming took 1 base from V and 3 from J; bases not matched to a gene: 5. This CDR3 is 15 amino acids long. The chain's CDR3 is CASSYFGTEEETQYF. In DNA form, the CDR3 reads TGTGCCAGCAGTTACTTCGGGACAGAAGAAGAGACCCAGTACTTC.

The V gene is TRBV18, the J gene TRBJ2-5; TRBD2 matches 14 bases. The V segment lost 3 bases and the J segment 2 bases; nucleotides outside the gene matches: 2. CDR1 and CDR2 from the germline V gene are KGHSH and LQKENI. This CDR3 region has 16 residues. The CDR3 DNA reads TGTGCCAGCTCACCCGGGACTAGCGGGAGACAAGAGACCCAGTACTTC. This sequence encodes CASSPGTSGRQETQYF.

The gene calls are TRBV28 and TRBJ1-5; TRBD1 matches 8 bases. This CDR3 spans 15 amino acids. V was clipped by 5 bases and J by 3 bases; unmatched bases: 6. Germline CDR1 and CDR2: MDHEN and SYDVKM. The CDR3 protein is CASSAGQAHNQPQHF. CDR3 coding DNA: TGTGCCAGCAGTGCGGGACAGGCGCACAATCAGCCCCAGCATTTT.

The chain is built from TRBV5-6 and TRBJ2-5; 8 nucleotides agree with TRBD1. The germline gives CDR1 SGHDT, CDR2 YYEEEE. J gave up 5 bases and V 4 bases, and 13 bases lay outside the gene matches. The CDR3 spans 16 residues. Written as DNA, the CDR3 is TGTGCCAGCAGCGGATACAGGGGGACCGATGTGGAGACCCAGTACTTC. Encoded protein: CASSGYRGTDVETQYF.

The chain employs TRBV9 and TRBJ1-5; a weak D match, TRBD1 (6 bases). The length of the CDR3 is 15 residues. Germline V gene lookup returns CDR1 SGDLS and CDR2 YYNGEE. The ends were cut back, 4 bases at V and 3 bases at J, with 14 bases in the middle. The CDR3 DNA reads TGTGCCAGCAGCCCACAGGGTTGGGACAATCAGCCCCAGCATTTT. Translated: CASSPQGWDNQPQHF.

The chain is built from TRBV6-1 and TRBJ2-7; D unresolved. The CDR3 spans 14 residues. Deletions cut 6 bases from V and 8 bases from J, with 20 bases between. Germline assignment: CDR1 MNHNS and CDR2 SASEGT. CDR3 bases: TGTGCCAGCAGCGCCGGTTCTGGAGATGGGCAGCAGTACTTC. It yields the protein CASSAGSGDGQQYF.

The chain carries TRBV5-1 and TRBJ2-1; TRBD2 is a possible D gene (6 bases). The CDR3 has 18 amino acids. V lost 0 bases and J 0 bases, leaving 16 bases between the germline ends. CDR1 SGHRS and CDR2 YFSETQ come from the germline V gene. Here the CDR3 reads CASSLAVLAESSYNEQFF. The CDR3, as DNA: TGCGCCAGCAGCTTGGCCGTTTTAGCGGAGAGCTCCTACAATGAGCAGTTCTTC.

This sequence joins TRBV6-1 and TRBJ1-2; possibly TRBD1 for D (6 bases). The germline CDR1 and CDR2 sequences are MNHNS and SASEGT. Trimming took 4 bases from V and 2 from J, leaving 17 bases between them. The CDR3 covers 16 residues. For the CDR3, the DNA is TGTGCCAGCAGTGTCAGATCCGGGACACTCAACTATGGCTACACCTTC. Its translation: CASSVRSGTLNYGYTF.

This chain links TRBV19 with TRBJ2-2; D possibly corresponds to TRBD1 (5 bases). Trimming took off 5 bases at V and 6 bases at J, with 25 bases between the two ends. This CDR3 is built from 18 residues. Per the germline V gene, CDR1 is LNHDA and CDR2 is SQIVND (reference sequence). The CDR3 reads CASSALSVWGLGAGELFF. For the CDR3, the DNA is TGTGCCAGTAGTGCTCTTAGTGTGTGGGGCCTGGGCGCCGGGGAGCTGTTTTTT.

The J gene is TRBJ1-2, the V gene TRBV5-4, with 7 nucleotides matching TRBD1. The CDR3 is 13 residues long. V shed 4 bases and J 8 bases; nucleotides not matched to a gene: 8. Germline values: CDR1 SGHNT, CDR2 YYREEE (reference sequence). The CDR3 nucleotides read TGTGCCAGCAGCCCCGGACAGGTTCAAGGCTACACCTTC. Translated, it gives CASSPGQVQGYTF.

In this sample, this clone turned up once. The chain carries TRBV7-9 and TRBJ2-5; unclear D gene. V was cut by 6 bases and J by 1 base, with 15 bases left in between. The CDR3 is made up of 15 amino acids. Germline values: CDR1 SEHNR, CDR2 FQNEAQ (reference sequence). The CDR3: CASSPSDGRQETQYF. CDR3 coding DNA: TGTGCCAGCAGTCCTTCTGACGGACGCCAAGAGACCCAGTACTTC.

Here the CDR3 DNA reads TGTGCCAGCAGCTTAGAGGAGTTTTGGGGTACGTACGAGCAGTACTTC. Translated, it gives CASSLEEFWGTYEQYF. V gene TRBV11-2 combines with J gene TRBJ2-7; D remains ambiguous. Deletions cut 0 bases from V and 4 bases from J, with 16 bases between. The length of the CDR3 is 16 residues. Germline assignment: CDR1 SGHAT and CDR2 FQNNGV.

The rearrangement links TRBV5-6 to TRBJ2-7, with no clear D. Germline CDR1 and CDR2: SGHDT and YYEEEE. The V and J ends lost 1 base and 3 bases respectively, with 14 bases between them. This CDR3 contains 15 residues. CDR3 residues: CASSLTQLILYEQYF. CDR3 DNA sequence: TGTGCCAGCAGCTTGACCCAGCTAATCCTCTACGAGCAGTACTTC.

The rearrangement links TRBV5-1 to TRBJ1-2; D perhaps matches TRBD1 (6 bases). The CDR3 sequence is 15 residues long. Germline values: CDR1 SGHRS, CDR2 YFSETQ. Trimming pared 5 bases from V and 0 bases from J, leaving 14 bases between. CDR3 amino acids: CASRRTGTTNYGYTF. The DNA for the CDR3 is TGCGCCAGCAGGCGAACAGGGACCACTAACTATGGCTACACCTTC.

The chain links TRBV18 to TRBJ2-5; the D gene is possibly TRBD2 (6 bases). The germline V gene has CDR1 KGHSH and CDR2 LQKENI. V lost 3 bases and J lost 7, with 9 bases in between. The CDR3 runs 12 residues. The CDR3 nucleotides read TGTGCCAGCTCACCGGCGGGGCTGACCCAGTACTTC. Encoded protein: CASSPAGLTQYF.

This chain uses TRBV10-3 with TRBJ2-4; 12 positions match TRBD2. CDR3 length equals 15 residues. V lost 3 bases, J lost 10 bases, and 7 bases stayed unmatched. Per the germline V gene, CDR1 is ENHRY and CDR2 is SYGVKD. CDR3: CAISDLAGGPVIQYF. CDR3 in DNA: TGTGCCATCAGTGATCTAGCGGGGGGGCCCGTTATTCAGTACTTC.

A single count supports this clone. The genes are TRBV7-9 and TRBJ1-4; 11 bases fit TRBD1. CDR3 length: 15 amino acids. V lost 3 bases and J lost 8; bases outside the gene matches: 5. CDR1 is SEHNR, CDR2 FQNEAQ, per germline (reference sequence). CDR3 sequence reads: CASSFWTGGREKLFF. The DNA of the CDR3 is TGTGCCAGCAGCTTCTGGACAGGGGGCCGAGAAAAACTGTTTTTT.

The CDR3 DNA follows: TGTGCCAGCAGCTCCTCCGGGACAGGGGGCAATATGTACTTC. Translating gives CASSSSGTGGNMYF. This rearrangement joins TRBV7-3 to TRBJ2-7; TRBD1 matches at 12 bases. J lost 12 bases, V lost 4 bases, and 10 bases had no gene match. CDR3 length: 14 residues. CDR1 is SGHTA and CDR2 is FQGTGA in the germline V gene.